This TCR beta chain was documented in a study of shared clonotypes between healthy human individuals. The overall study: CD4 naive and CD4 memory each took three plates per donor, while CD8 naive took two and CD8 memory one.

Authors' analysis steps: Junction-only immunoSEQ data arrived without quality scores, meaning filtering differed. Some clones are missing from TCRdb's copy, which holds only in-frame ones; the method was immunoSEQ multiplex PCR. V and J calls and clone size are as listed in that table; D and trimming were resolved from the DNA. The sample has over a million clones, approximately 98.5% seen once. CDR1 and CDR2 from the germline V gene are GTSNPN and SVGIG (reference sequence). Trimming pared 5 bases from V and 0 bases from J, leaving 17 bases between. This CDR3 is 16 amino acids long. Sequenced input: naive CD4+ T cells sorted from blood. The subset denotes: CD45RA+ positively selected. This chain uses TRBV30 with TRBJ1-5; possible D gene TRBD1, 5 bases. The clonotype comes from a man under 40 in good health. CDR3 DNA: TGTGCCTGGGGGGCGGGCTCGTTAAGTAGCAATCAGCCCCAGCATTTT. Protein sequence: CAWGAGSLSSNQPQHF.